These 26 T cell receptor beta chains came from one sample sequenced in a study of CD8 T cells in Susac syndrome (dated by TCRdb to the late 2010s). The library was built by means of the immunoSEQ multiplex PCR assay. RNA was extracted using the RNeasy kit, and about 0.45 to 1 ug of the RNA was reverse transcribed with random hexamers. TCRdb trimmed public reads at Q25 via fastp, called clones via MiXCR and kept in-frame beta chains. Each entry merges the rows of one CDR3 protein and shows their most common DNA and genes. The sample includes 330,000 or so distinct CDR3 sequences, with around 85% observed a single time. The ten largest account for around 0.22% of the sample. Sequenced input: CD8+ T cells from PBMCs. These receptors were collected from a human donor with multiple sclerosis.

This clonotype was picked up one time. CDR3 amino acids: CASSFGSGNEQFF. The CDR3 DNA is TGTGCCAGCAGTTTTGGTAGCGGGAATGAGCAGTTCTTC. The J gene is TRBJ2-1, the V gene TRBV27, with TRBD2 matching over 7 bases. The length of the CDR3 is 13 residues. Trimming removed 3 bases from V and 7 bases from J; junction bases left unmatched: 3. The germline V gene has CDR1 MNHEY and CDR2 SMNVEV (reference sequence).

The chain joins TRBV6-2 or TRBV6-3 to TRBJ2-7; no firm D call. The CDR3 consists of 12 residues. Trimming shortened V by 0 bases and J by 4 bases, and 4 bases separated the two germline ends. The germline CDR1 and CDR2 sequences are MNHEY and SVGEGT. The chain's CDR3 is CASSYSHYEQYF. The CDR3 DNA reads TGTGCCAGCAGTTACTCCCATTACGAGCAGTACTTC.

The DNA for the CDR3 is TGTGCCAGCAACTCGGATGGGGGACCTAATGAAAAACTGTTTTTT. Translation: CASNSDGGPNEKLFF. The V gene is TRBV6-5, the J gene TRBJ1-4, with D perhaps TRBD1 (5 bases). Germline V lookup: CDR1 MNHEY, CDR2 SVGAGI. The CDR3 is 15 residues long. Trimming removed 7 bases from V and 3 bases from J, with 15 bases in between.

The V call is TRBV4-3, the J call TRBJ2-7; TRBD2 agrees at 10 bases. CDR1 is LGHNA, CDR2 YSLEER, per germline. CDR3 length: 16 amino acids. V trimming: 5 bases; J trimming: 0 bases; junction bases outside the gene matches: 7. CDR3 nucleotide sequence: TGCGCCAGCAGCGCTAGCGGGAGCCAGAGCTCCTACGAGCAGTACTTC. Protein: CASSASGSQSSYEQYF.

This clonotype was detected only once. V usage is TRBV6-5 and J usage is TRBJ1-2; D gene unclear. There are 13 residues in the CDR3. V lost 0 bases to trimming and J lost 3 bases, with 5 bases between them. Germline V lookup: CDR1 MNHEY, CDR2 SVGAGI. CDR3 DNA sequence: TGTGCCAGCAGTTACTCGGAAGACTATGGCTACACCTTC. As protein: CASSYSEDYGYTF.

This clonotype was seen only once. The chain has TRBV12-3 or TRBV12-4 and TRBJ1-1; D remains ambiguous. The CDR3 runs to 11 residues. The V gene lost 7 bases and the J gene lost 5 bases, with 8 bases spanning the gap. The CDR3 loop reads CASMGYTEAFF. The CDR3 DNA reads TGTGCCAGCATGGGGTATACTGAAGCTTTCTTT.

This clonotype was picked up one time. This rearrangement joins TRBV27 to TRBJ2-1; D is unclear. Trimming pared 5 bases from V and 5 bases from J, leaving 13 bases between. The CDR3 contains 14 residues. Germline lookup yields CDR1 MNHEY and CDR2 SMNVEV (reference sequence). The CDR3 bases are TGTGCCAGCAGTCCCCTCGAGGACGACAATGAGCAGTTCTTC. The encoded protein is CASSPLEDDNEQFF.

V usage is TRBV7-3 and J usage is TRBJ2-5; tentative D call: TRBD2 (6 bases). V lost 3 bases and J lost 5, with 10 bases in between. The CDR3 consists of 13 residues. Germline lookup yields CDR1 SGHTA and CDR2 FQGTGA. CDR3 in amino acids: CASSLFGSETQYF. The CDR3 coding sequence is TGTGCCAGCAGCTTGTTCGGGAGTGAGACCCAGTACTTC.

This chain links TRBV29-1 with TRBJ1-1, with TRBD1 as a possible D gene (6 bases). The germline gives CDR1 SQVTM, CDR2 ANQGSEA. Trimming left V 5 bases short and J 6 bases short, with 40 bases between. CDR3 length: 21 residues. CDR3 in DNA: TGCAGCGTTTTTTACCATACGATGGGGGACAACCGGAACCCGGCGGTGGCTGAAGCTTTCTTT. This sequence encodes CSVFYHTMGDNRNPAVAEAFF.

The rearrangement uses TRBV6-2 or TRBV6-3 and TRBJ2-3, with a possible D match to TRBD1 (6 bases). Germline lookup yields CDR1 MNHEY and CDR2 SVGEGT. V gave up 5 bases and J gave up 6 bases, with 12 bases separating them. The CDR3 is made up of 13 amino acids. CDR3 in amino acids: CASSTWTVDTQYF. For the CDR3, the DNA is TGTGCCAGCAGTACCTGGACAGTGGATACGCAGTATTTT.

The chain joins TRBV10-3 to TRBJ2-7; possibly TRBD1 for D (6 bases). This CDR3 contains 15 residues. Trimming took 2 bases from V and 4 from J, leaving 15 bases between them. CDR1 ENHRY and CDR2 SYGVKD come from the germline V gene. CDR3 sequence reads: CAISEPRDTRYEQYF. In nucleotides, the CDR3 is TGTGCCATCAGTGAGCCCCGGGACACCCGGTACGAGCAGTACTTC.

The chain uses TRBV29-1 and TRBJ2-7, with TRBD1 matching over 9 bases. J was trimmed by 2 bases and V by 1 base; bases with no gene match: 3. Germline loops: CDR1 SQVTM, CDR2 ANQGSEA. This CDR3 contains 14 residues. CDR3 coding DNA: TGCAGCGTTGAAGGGGGACAGGGCCCCTACGAGCAGTACTTC. Encoded protein: CSVEGGQGPYEQYF.

The chain has TRBV12-3 or TRBV12-4 and TRBJ1-4, with D maybe TRBD1 (5 bases). Trimming took off 7 bases at V and 1 base at J, with 10 bases between the two ends. The CDR3 consists of 14 residues. The DNA of the CDR3 is TGTGCCAGCATCCGGGACGGAACTAATGAAAAACTGTTTTTT. Translation: CASIRDGTNEKLFF.

This sequence joins TRBV5-6 and TRBJ2-1; D ambiguous. The germline CDR1 and CDR2 sequences are SGHDT and YYEEEE. V lost 0 bases, J lost 7 bases, and 8 bases lay in between. The CDR3 extends over 13 amino acids. The CDR3 nucleotides read TGTGCCAGCAGCTTGGATTCCTGGAATGAGCAGTTCTTC. This encodes CASSLDSWNEQFF.

The chain recombines TRBV5-4 with TRBJ2-1; a weak D match, TRBD1 (5 bases). Between the trimmed V and J ends, which lost 0 bases and 1 base, there was a span of 14 bases. CDR1 is SGHNT and CDR2 is YYREEE in the germline V gene (reference sequence). This CDR3 is built from 17 residues. The CDR3 coding sequence is TGTGCCAGCAGCTTGGCTCTGACAGCAATTTCCTACAATGAGCAGTTCTTC. This codes for CASSLALTAISYNEQFF. The full variable domain, rest sourced from reference TRBV5-4 and TRBJ2-1, is ETGVTQSPTHLIKTRGQQVTLRCSSQSGHNTVSWYQQALGQGPQFIFQYYREEENGRGNFPPRFSGLQFPNYSSELNVNALELDDSALYLCASSLALTAISYNEQFFGPGTRLTVL.

This clonotype appeared a single time. This rearrangement joins TRBV7-2 to TRBJ2-7; TRBD1 matches at 8 bases. The germline CDR1 and CDR2 sequences are SGHTA and FQGNSA. CDR3 length: 17 amino acids. J was trimmed by 5 bases and V by 4 bases; bases with no gene match: 16. The CDR3 sequence: CASSSWWFTTGGHEQYF. The CDR3 bases are TGTGCCAGCAGCTCCTGGTGGTTTACAACAGGGGGGCACGAGCAGTACTTC.

The rearrangement joins TRBV29-1 to TRBJ1-2; the D gene is possibly TRBD1 (5 bases). In germline, CDR1 is SQVTM, CDR2 ANQGSEA. V lost 3 bases and J lost 8, with 19 bases in between. The CDR3 totals 14 residues. The CDR3 DNA is TGCAGCGTTGACATAACAGGAGATGCTAGGGGCTACACCTTC. It specifies CSVDITGDARGYTF. Full variable domain (rest looked up from reference TRBV29-1 and TRBJ1-2): SAVISQKPSRDICQRGTSLTIQCQVDSQVTMMFWYRQQPGQSLTLIATANQGSEATYESGFVIDKFPISRPNLTFSTLTVSNMSPEDSSIYLCSVDITGDARGYTFGSGTRLTVV.

The chain employs TRBV6-2 or TRBV6-3 and TRBJ2-1, with TRBD2 matching 10 bases. The CDR3 runs 16 residues. V trimming: 0 bases; J trimming: 5 bases; junction bases outside the gene matches: 4. Germline CDR1 MNHEY, CDR2 SVGEGT. CDR3 loop: CASSYSRTSGHNEQFF. Written as DNA, the CDR3 is TGTGCCAGCAGTTACTCGAGGACTAGCGGCCACAATGAGCAGTTCTTC.

The chain combines TRBV11-2 with TRBJ2-1, with 11 bases identical to TRBD2. The V gene's germline CDR1 is SGHAT and CDR2 FQNNGV. This CDR3 contains 18 residues. With 3 bases clipped from V and 6 bases from J, the junction kept 13 bases outside the gene matches. This CDR3 reads CASSFGLAGLSPSNEQFF. CDR3 coding DNA: TGTGCCAGCAGCTTCGGACTAGCGGGCCTTTCACCTTCCAATGAGCAGTTCTTC.

The rearrangement uses TRBV30 and TRBJ2-7; tentatively, D is TRBD1 (5 bases). CDR1 GTSNPN and CDR2 SVGIG come from the germline V gene (reference sequence). Deletions cut 1 base from V and 4 bases from J, with 17 bases between. This CDR3 is built from 15 residues. The CDR3, as DNA: TGTGCCTGGAGTGACCCTCCCGACAGAGGATACGAGCAGTACTTC. It codes for CAWSDPPDRGYEQYF. Full variable domain (missing parts from reference TRBV30 and TRBJ2-7): SQTIHQWPATLVQPVGSPLSLECTVEGTSNPNLYWYRQAAGRGLQLLFYSVGIGQISSEVPQNLSASRPQDRQFILSSKKLLLSDSGFYLCAWSDPPDRGYEQYFGPGTRLTVT.

The genes are TRBV6-1 and TRBJ2-3, with D possibly TRBD2 on 6 matching bases. CDR3 length: 17 amino acids. Trimming removed 5 bases at V and 0 bases at J, with 18 bases between. CDR1 is MNHNS, CDR2 SASEGT, per germline. In DNA form, the CDR3 reads TGTGCCAGCAGTCCAGCCCTAACCGGGACTAGCACAGATACGCAGTATTTT. It is translated as CASSPALTGTSTDTQYF.

CDR3 region: CSCRDGTSYNEQFF. Here the CDR3 DNA reads TGCAGCTGTAGAGACGGGACCTCCTACAATGAGCAGTTCTTC. V gene TRBV29-1 combines with J gene TRBJ2-1; D is possibly TRBD1 or TRBD2 (5 bases each). The V end lost 8 bases, the J end lost 0 bases, and 14 bases lay between the germline ends. The CDR3 is 14 amino acids. CDR1 and CDR2 (germline): SQVTM, ANQGSEA.

The chain couples TRBV11-3 to TRBJ2-1; the match to TRBD2 covers 13 bases. Germline-derived CDR1 and CDR2 are SGHNT and YENEEA. The ends lost 5 bases at V and 6 bases at J; junction bases unmatched: 7. The CDR3 length is 16 residues. The CDR3 here is CASSPRTSGSLNEQFF. CDR3 nucleotide sequence: TGTGCCAGCAGCCCTCGGACTAGCGGGAGTCTCAATGAGCAGTTCTTC.

The chain is built from TRBV29-1 and TRBJ1-2, with D perhaps TRBD1 (5 bases). Trimming left V 4 bases short and J 8 bases short, with 11 bases between. In germline, CDR1 is SQVTM, CDR2 ANQGSEA. CDR3 length: 11 amino acids. CDR3 in amino acids: CSVGDSLGYTF. As DNA, the CDR3 is TGCAGCGTTGGTGACAGCCTGGGCTACACCTTC.

The chain recombines TRBV12-3 or TRBV12-4 with TRBJ2-2; TRBD1 matches at 8 bases. The ends lost 3 bases at V and 5 bases at J; junction bases unmatched: 14. The CDR3 runs to 18 residues. CDR3 region: CASSFLGVSRGRTGELFF. CDR3 sequence (DNA): TGTGCCAGCAGTTTTCTTGGAGTCTCCAGGGGGCGAACCGGGGAGCTGTTTTTT.

This rearrangement joins TRBV4-1 to TRBJ1-5; a possible D gene is TRBD1 (5 bases). There are 14 residues in the CDR3. The V gene's germline CDR1 is MGHRA and CDR2 YSYEKL. Trimming removed 0 bases from V and 9 bases from J, with 12 bases in between. The CDR3 DNA follows: TGCGCCAGCAGCCAAGAGGCAGGGCCTAGGCCCCAGCATTTT. This encodes CASSQEAGPRPQHF.